This section outlines one TCR beta chain sequence together with its context. This entry is derived from a study of T cells after yellow fever vaccination. TCRdb re-called the 5' RACE reads through MiXCR, storing one row per CDR3 protein. The repertoire holds about 210,000 distinct CDR3 sequences, with roughly 3.3% as singletons. Trimming pared 6 bases from V and 3 bases from J, leaving 12 bases between. The CDR3 length is 12 residues. Germline V CDR1 and CDR2: DFQATT, SNEGSKA (reference sequence). Sequencing was performed on CD4+ T cells sorted from PBMCs, taken 10 days after the yellow fever booster vaccination. The receptor was derived from a man aged 18-30 years who received the YFV17D yellow fever vaccine. This sequence joins TRBV20-1 and TRBJ2-7, with D uncertain. The CDR3 reads CSAKKDLYEQYF. The CDR3 region has the DNA TGCAGTGCCAAGAAGGATCTCTACGAGCAGTACTTC.